One and the same sample provided the 11 T cell receptor beta chains below, sequenced in a study of OX40 agonist ivuxolimab in advanced cancers. Repertoires were generated with immunoSEQ multiplex PCR, while TCRdb's copy carries only in-frame clones and drops some. Of roughly 35,000 clones listed, under 85% are singletons. Sequencing used CD4+ or CD8+ T cells sorted from blood, obtained in a trial of the OX40 agonist ivuxolimab. The receptors stem from an adult with an advanced solid tumor such as melanoma, head and neck, liver or kidney cancer.

Only one count was recorded for this clone. The chain is built from TRBV7-8 and TRBJ2-7; weak D call: TRBD2 (6 bases). The CDR3 has 14 residues. Germline V CDR1 and CDR2: SGHVS, FQNEAQ. V lost 2 bases to trimming and J lost 3 bases, with 11 bases between them. The CDR3 here is CASSLMAGSYEQYF. The DNA for the CDR3 is TGTGCCAGCAGCTTAATGGCGGGGAGCTACGAGCAGTACTTC.

The genes are TRBV11-1 and TRBJ1-1; 7 positions match TRBD1. Germline-derived CDR1 and CDR2 are SGHAT and FQDESV (reference sequence). V was clipped by 5 bases and J by 4 bases; unmatched bases: 7. The CDR3 consists of 14 residues. Written as DNA, the CDR3 is TGTGCCAGCAGCAGACAGGGTTTCGGCACTGAAGCTTTCTTT. It encodes CASSRQGFGTEAFF.

J is TRBJ1-1 and V is TRBV7-9; maybe TRBD1 (5 bases). The CDR3 extends over 15 amino acids. Trimming took 6 bases from V and 6 from J, leaving 20 bases between them. Germline V gene lookup returns CDR1 SEHNR and CDR2 FQNEAQ (reference sequence). The CDR3 nucleotides read TGTGCCAGCAGTTGGGTTGGGGGGTTAAGCCCTGAAGCTTTCTTT. Protein: CASSWVGGLSPEAFF.

This sequence joins TRBV18 and TRBJ1-2, with no clear D. V was pared by 2 bases and J by 10 bases, with 11 bases between. Germline values: CDR1 KGHSH, CDR2 LQKENI. The CDR3 contains 12 residues. CDR3 in amino acids: CASSPGLADYTF. CDR3 sequence (DNA): TGTGCCAGCTCACCAGGTTTGGCGGACTACACCTTC.

A word on this clone: Other DNA variants within this sample encode the same CDR3. The chain carries TRBV7-2 and TRBJ1-2; no firm D call. Looked up from germline, CDR1 is SGHTA and CDR2 is FQGNSA. V was shortened by 0 bases and J by 0 bases, with 8 bases between the two germline ends. This CDR3 contains 15 residues. CDR3 DNA: TGTGCCAGCAGCTTAGCACCTTCGGCTAACTATGGCTACACCTTC. Translated, it gives CASSLAPSANYGYTF.

The chain carries TRBV19 and TRBJ2-3; 13 bases align to TRBD2. Per germline, CDR1 LNHDA and CDR2 SQIVND (reference sequence). CDR3 length: 18 residues. The trim removed 4 bases at V and 0 bases at J, leaving 7 bases unmatched. CDR3 sequence reads: CASSRTSGGTTSTDTQYF. The CDR3 DNA reads as TGTGCCAGTAGTAGGACTAGCGGGGGCACCACTAGCACAGATACGCAGTATTTT.

CDR3 nucleotides: TGTGCCAGCAGCCCGGACAGGGTACCCACCGGGGAGCTGTTTTTT. Translated, it gives CASSPDRVPTGELFF. The J gene is TRBJ2-2, the V gene TRBV9; TRBD1 matches 8 bases. Germline trimming cut 4 bases from V and 4 bases from J; bases unmatched to any gene: 6. Germline-derived CDR1 and CDR2 are SGDLS and YYNGEE. The CDR3 totals 15 residues.

V gene TRBV15 combines with J gene TRBJ2-1, with TRBD2 matching 10 bases. J gave up 5 bases and V 2 bases, and 9 bases lay outside the gene matches. The CDR3 has 17 residues. The V gene's germline CDR1 is LNHNV and CDR2 YYDKDF (reference sequence). CDR3 sequence: CATSRKRGGPPNNEQFF. The CDR3 region has the DNA TGTGCCACCAGCAGAAAGCGGGGGGGCCCCCCGAACAATGAGCAGTTCTTC.

In this sample, this clone turned up a few times. This chain joins TRBV5-1 and TRBJ1-1; possibly TRBD1 for D (5 bases). CDR3 length: 14 residues. The germline gives CDR1 SGHRS, CDR2 YFSETQ. With 2 bases removed from V and 0 bases from J, the gap between germline ends came to 8 bases. The CDR3 region is CASSLRGMNTEAFF. The DNA for the CDR3 is TGCGCCAGCAGCTTAAGGGGTATGAACACTGAAGCTTTCTTT. The full variable domain, with the rest looked up from reference TRBV5-1 and TRBJ1-1, is KAGVTQTPRYLIKTRGQQVTLSCSPISGHRSVSWYQQTPGQGLQFLFEYFSETQRNKGNFPGRFSGRQFSNSRSEMNVSTLELGDSALYLCASSLRGMNTEAFFGQGTRLTVV.

The chain carries TRBV7-2 and TRBJ2-1, with D maybe TRBD1 (5 bases). There are 16 residues in the CDR3. Looked up from germline, CDR1 is SGHTA and CDR2 is FQGNSA. V shed 3 bases and J shed 2 bases, with 14 bases lying between them. The CDR3 region has the DNA TGTGCCAGCAGCTTTCAGGGAAGGGAACCCTACAATGAGCAGTTCTTC. This gives the protein CASSFQGREPYNEQFF.

This sequence joins TRBV7-9 and TRBJ2-2, with 7 bases fitting TRBD1. V lost 5 bases to trimming and J lost 6 bases; unmatched junction nucleotides: 9. Per germline, CDR1 SEHNR and CDR2 FQNEAQ (reference sequence). The CDR3 consists of 15 residues. The CDR3 reads CASSPDRNRAGELFF. The CDR3 region has the DNA TGTGCCAGCAGCCCGGACAGGAATCGCGCCGGGGAGCTGTTTTTT. The whole variable domain, filled in from reference TRBV7-9 and TRBJ2-2, reads DTGVSQNPRHKITKRGQNVTFRCDPISEHNRLYWYRQTLGQGPEFLTYFQNEAQLEKSRLLSDRFSAERPKGSFSTLEIQRTEQGDSAMYLCASSPDRNRAGELFFGEGSRLTVL.